This T cell receptor beta chain was observed in a study of blood T cell repertoires in COVID-19. Overall study: Whether acute or convalescent, the COVID-19 samples came from the United States, Italy and Spain. Sources were T cells, B-cell-depleted T cells, or PBMCs; the material itself was cDNA or gDNA.

Original methodology: Amplified reference gene primers provided the basis for estimating nucleated cell counts. Libraries were prepared by immunoSEQ multiplex PCR; TCRdb keeps only in-frame clonotypes and omits some of them. The V and J calls and the clone size are those of that table, but D and trimming were determined from the DNA. Seen here are over 95,000 clones, around 84% observed once, and the top ten hold approximately 8.1%. Germline CDR1 reads SGHRS; CDR2 reads YFSETQ. The CDR3 consists of 12 residues. Trimming took off 1 base at V and 6 bases at J, with 7 bases between the two ends. This rearrangement joins TRBV5-1 to TRBJ1-1; D is undetermined. The specimen was peripheral blood. The sequence derives from a woman between 40 and 55 years old with acute or convalescent COVID-19. The CDR3 DNA reads TGCGCCAGCAGCTTGTGGGGAGCTGAAGCTTTCTTT. As protein: CASSLWGAEAFF.